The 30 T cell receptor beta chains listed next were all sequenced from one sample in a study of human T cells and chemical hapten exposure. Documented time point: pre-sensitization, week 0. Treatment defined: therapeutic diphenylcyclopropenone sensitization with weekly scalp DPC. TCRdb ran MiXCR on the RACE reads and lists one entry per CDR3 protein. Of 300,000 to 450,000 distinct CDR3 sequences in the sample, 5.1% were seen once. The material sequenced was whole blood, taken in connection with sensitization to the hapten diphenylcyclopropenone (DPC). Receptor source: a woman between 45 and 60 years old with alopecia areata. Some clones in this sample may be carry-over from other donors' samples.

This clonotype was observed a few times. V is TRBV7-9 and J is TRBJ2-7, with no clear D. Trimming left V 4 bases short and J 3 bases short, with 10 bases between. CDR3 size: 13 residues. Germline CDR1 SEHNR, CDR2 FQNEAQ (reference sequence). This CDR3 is CASSSDGRYEQYF. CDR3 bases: TGTGCCAGCAGCTCCGACGGTCGCTACGAGCAGTACTTC.

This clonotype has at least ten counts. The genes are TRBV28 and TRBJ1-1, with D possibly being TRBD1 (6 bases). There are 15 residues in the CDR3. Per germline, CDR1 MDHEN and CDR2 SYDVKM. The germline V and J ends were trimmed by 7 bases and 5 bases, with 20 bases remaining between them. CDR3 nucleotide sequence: TGTGCCAGCATCAAGTCACAGGGACGGTGGACTGAAGCTTTCTTT. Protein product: CASIKSQGRWTEAFF.

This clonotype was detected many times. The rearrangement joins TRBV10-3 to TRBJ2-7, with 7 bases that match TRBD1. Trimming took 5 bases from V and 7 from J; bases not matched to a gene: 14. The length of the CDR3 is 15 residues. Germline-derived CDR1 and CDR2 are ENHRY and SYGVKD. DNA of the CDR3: TGTGCCATCAGTCTGGGGACAGCGAAGGTGGGAGAGCAGTACTTC. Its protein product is CAISLGTAKVGEQYF.

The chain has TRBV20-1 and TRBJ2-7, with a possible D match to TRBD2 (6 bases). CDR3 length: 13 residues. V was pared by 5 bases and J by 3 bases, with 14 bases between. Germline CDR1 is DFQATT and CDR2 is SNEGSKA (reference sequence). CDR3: CSAPGGTLYEQYF. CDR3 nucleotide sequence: TGCAGTGCTCCGGGCGGGACCCTCTACGAGCAGTACTTC.

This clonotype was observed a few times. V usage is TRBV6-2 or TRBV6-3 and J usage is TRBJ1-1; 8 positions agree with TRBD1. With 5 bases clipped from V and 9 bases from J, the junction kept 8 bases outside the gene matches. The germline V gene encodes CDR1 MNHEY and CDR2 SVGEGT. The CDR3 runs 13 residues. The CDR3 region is CASSTRQGSKAFF. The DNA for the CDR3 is TGTGCCAGCAGTACTCGACAGGGGAGTAAAGCTTTCTTT.

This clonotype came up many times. The CDR3 is CASSLVGSETQYF. CDR3 nucleotides: TGTGCCAGCAGCTTAGTAGGGAGCGAGACCCAGTACTTC. This chain joins TRBV7-9 and TRBJ2-5, with D possibly TRBD2 on 5 matching bases. CDR1 SEHNR and CDR2 FQNEAQ come from the germline V gene (reference sequence). V lost 1 base to trimming and J lost 5 bases, with 8 bases between them. CDR3 size: 13 residues.

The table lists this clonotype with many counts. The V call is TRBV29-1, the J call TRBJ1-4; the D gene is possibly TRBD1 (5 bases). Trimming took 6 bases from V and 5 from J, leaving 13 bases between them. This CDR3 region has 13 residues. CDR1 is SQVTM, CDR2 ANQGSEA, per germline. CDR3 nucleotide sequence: TGCAGCGTCGCGGGACGGCAAAATGAAAAACTGTTTTTT. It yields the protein CSVAGRQNEKLFF. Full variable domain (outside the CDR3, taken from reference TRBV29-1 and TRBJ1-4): SAVISQKPSRDICQRGTSLTIQCQVDSQVTMMFWYRQQPGQSLTLIATANQGSEATYESGFVIDKFPISRPNLTFSTLTVSNMSPEDSSIYLCSVAGRQNEKLFFGSGTQLSVL.

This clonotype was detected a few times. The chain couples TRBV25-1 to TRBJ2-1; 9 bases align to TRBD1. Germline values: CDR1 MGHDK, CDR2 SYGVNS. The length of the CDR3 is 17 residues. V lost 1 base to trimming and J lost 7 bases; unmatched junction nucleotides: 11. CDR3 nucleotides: TGTGCCAGCAGTGAATCGTTTGCGGGACAGGGAAATAATGAGCAGTTCTTC. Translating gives CASSESFAGQGNNEQFF.

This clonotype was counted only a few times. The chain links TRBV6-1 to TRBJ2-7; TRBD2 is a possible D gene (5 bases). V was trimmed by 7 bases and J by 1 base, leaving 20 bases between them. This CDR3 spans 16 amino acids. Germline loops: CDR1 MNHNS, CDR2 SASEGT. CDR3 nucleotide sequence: TGTGCCAGCACTCCATTGAGGGCAGGCGTTTCCTACGAGCAGTACTTC. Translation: CASTPLRAGVSYEQYF.

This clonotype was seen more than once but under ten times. The CDR3 sequence: CASSARTSGESDEQFF. DNA for the CDR3: TGTGCCAGCAGCGCCCGCACTAGCGGGGAGTCGGATGAGCAGTTCTTC. The gene calls are TRBV9 and TRBJ2-1; 10 bases match TRBD2. The V gene's germline CDR1 is SGDLS and CDR2 YYNGEE. The junction had 11 bases not matched to a gene; V was cut back by 3 bases and J by 8 bases. The CDR3 length is 16 residues.

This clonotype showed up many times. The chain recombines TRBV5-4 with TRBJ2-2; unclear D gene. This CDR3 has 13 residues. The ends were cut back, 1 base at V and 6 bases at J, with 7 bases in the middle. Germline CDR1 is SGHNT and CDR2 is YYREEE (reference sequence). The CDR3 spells CASSLNVPGELFF. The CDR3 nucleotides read TGTGCCAGCAGCTTGAATGTCCCCGGGGAGCTGTTTTTT.

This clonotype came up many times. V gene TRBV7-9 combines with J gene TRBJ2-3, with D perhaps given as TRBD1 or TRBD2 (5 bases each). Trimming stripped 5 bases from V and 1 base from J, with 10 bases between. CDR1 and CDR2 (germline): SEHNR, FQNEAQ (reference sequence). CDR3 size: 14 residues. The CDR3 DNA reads TGTGCCAGCAGCCCGGGACGTCGCACAGATACGCAGTATTTT. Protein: CASSPGRRTDTQYF.

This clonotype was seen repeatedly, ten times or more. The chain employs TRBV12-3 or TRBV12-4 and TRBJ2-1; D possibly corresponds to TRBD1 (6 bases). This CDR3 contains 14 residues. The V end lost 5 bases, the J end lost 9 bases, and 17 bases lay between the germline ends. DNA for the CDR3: TGTGCCAGCAGTCTAATGGGGGCTATGGGTGAGCAGTTCTTC. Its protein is CASSLMGAMGEQFF.

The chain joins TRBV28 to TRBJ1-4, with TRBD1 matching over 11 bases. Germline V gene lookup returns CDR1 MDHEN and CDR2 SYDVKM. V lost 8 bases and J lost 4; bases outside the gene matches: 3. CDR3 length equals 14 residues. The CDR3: CASGGTGGNEKLFF. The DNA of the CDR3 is TGTGCCAGCGGCGGGACAGGGGGTAATGAAAAACTGTTTTTT.

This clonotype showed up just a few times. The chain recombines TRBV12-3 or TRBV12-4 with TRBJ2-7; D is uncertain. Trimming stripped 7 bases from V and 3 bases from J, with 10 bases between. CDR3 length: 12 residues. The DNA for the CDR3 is TGTGCCAGCACCATAGATCACTACGAGCAGTACTTC. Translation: CASTIDHYEQYF.

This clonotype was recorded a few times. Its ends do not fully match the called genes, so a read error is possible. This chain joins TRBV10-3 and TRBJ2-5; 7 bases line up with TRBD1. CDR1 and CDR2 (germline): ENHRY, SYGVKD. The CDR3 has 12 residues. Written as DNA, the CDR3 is TGTGCCATCGGTGACAGGGAAGAGACCCAGTACTTC. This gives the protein CAIGDREETQYF.

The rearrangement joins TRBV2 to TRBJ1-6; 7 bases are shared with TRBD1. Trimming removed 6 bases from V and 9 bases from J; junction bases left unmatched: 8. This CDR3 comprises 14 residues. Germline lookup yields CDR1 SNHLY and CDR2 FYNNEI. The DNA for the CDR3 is TGTGCCAGCAGCTTGACAGGGACCAGTTCACCCCTCCACTTT. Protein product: CASSLTGTSSPLHF.

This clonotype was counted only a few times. The chain's CDR3 is CASIWGRAEAFF. The CDR3 DNA reads as TGTGCCAGCATATGGGGAAGGGCTGAAGCTTTCTTT. The rearrangement uses TRBV7-9 and TRBJ1-1, with D unclear. Germline V CDR1 and CDR2: SEHNR, FQNEAQ (reference sequence). The CDR3 is 12 residues long. The V end was cut by 7 bases, the J end by 6 bases, with 12 bases between.

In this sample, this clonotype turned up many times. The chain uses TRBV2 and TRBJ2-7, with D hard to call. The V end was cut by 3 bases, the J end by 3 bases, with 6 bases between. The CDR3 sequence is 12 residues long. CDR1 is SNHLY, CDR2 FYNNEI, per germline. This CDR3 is CASSEALYEQYF. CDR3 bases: TGTGCCAGCAGTGAGGCGCTCTACGAGCAGTACTTC. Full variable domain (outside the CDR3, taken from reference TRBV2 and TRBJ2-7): EPEVTQTPSHQVTQMGQEVILRCVPISNHLYFYWYRQILGQKVEFLVSFYNNEISEKSEIFDDQFSVERPDGSNFTLKIRSTKLEDSAMYFCASSEALYEQYFGPGTRLTVT.

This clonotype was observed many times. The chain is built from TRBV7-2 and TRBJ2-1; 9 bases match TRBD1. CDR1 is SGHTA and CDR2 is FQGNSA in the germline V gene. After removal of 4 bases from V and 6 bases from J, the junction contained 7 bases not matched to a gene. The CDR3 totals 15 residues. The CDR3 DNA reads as TGTGCCAGCAGCTCGCGGACAGGGGCGGGCAATGAGCAGTTCTTC. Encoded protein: CASSSRTGAGNEQFF.

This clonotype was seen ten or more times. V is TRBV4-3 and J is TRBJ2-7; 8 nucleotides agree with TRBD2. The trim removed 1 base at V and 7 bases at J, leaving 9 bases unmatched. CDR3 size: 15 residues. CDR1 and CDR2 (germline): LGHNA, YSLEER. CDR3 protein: CASSQALAADREQYF. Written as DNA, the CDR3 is TGCGCCAGCAGCCAAGCACTAGCGGCGGACCGGGAGCAGTACTTC.

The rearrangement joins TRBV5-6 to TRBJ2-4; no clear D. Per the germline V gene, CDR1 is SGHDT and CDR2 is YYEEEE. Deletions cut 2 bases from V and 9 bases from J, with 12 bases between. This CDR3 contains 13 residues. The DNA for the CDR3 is TGTGCCAGCAGCTTCTCCGCGACTGGCATTCAGTACTTC. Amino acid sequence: CASSFSATGIQYF. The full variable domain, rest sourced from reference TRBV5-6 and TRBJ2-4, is DAGVTQSPTHLIKTRGQQVTLRCSPKSGHDTVSWYQQALGQGPQFIFQYYEEEERQRGNFPDRFSGHQFPNYSSELNVNALLLGDSALYLCASSFSATGIQYFGAGTRLSVL.

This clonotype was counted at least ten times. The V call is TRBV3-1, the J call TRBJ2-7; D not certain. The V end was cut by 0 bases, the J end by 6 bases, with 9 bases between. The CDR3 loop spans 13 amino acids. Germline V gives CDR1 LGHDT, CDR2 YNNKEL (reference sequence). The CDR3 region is CASSQEPGAEQYF. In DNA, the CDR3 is TGTGCCAGCAGCCAAGAACCAGGAGCCGAGCAGTACTTC.

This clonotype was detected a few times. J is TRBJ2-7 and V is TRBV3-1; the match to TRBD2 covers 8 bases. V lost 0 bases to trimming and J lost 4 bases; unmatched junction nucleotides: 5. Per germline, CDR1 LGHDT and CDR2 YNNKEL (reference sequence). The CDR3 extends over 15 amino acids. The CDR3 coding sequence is TGTGCCAGCAGCCAAGAGGCAAGCGGGAGTTACGAGCAGTACTTC. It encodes CASSQEASGSYEQYF.

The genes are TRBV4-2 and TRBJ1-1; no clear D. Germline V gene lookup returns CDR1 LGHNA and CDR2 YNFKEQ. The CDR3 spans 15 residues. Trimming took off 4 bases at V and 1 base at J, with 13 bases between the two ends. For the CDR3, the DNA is TGTGCCAGCAGCCCTGACTTGACGACGAACACTGAAGCTTTCTTT. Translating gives CASSPDLTTNTEAFF.

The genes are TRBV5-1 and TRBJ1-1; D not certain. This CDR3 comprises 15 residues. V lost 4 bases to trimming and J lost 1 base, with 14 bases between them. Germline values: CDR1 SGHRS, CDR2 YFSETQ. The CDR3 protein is CASSPIQVPNTEAFF. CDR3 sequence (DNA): TGCGCCAGCAGCCCCATCCAGGTGCCGAACACTGAAGCTTTCTTT.

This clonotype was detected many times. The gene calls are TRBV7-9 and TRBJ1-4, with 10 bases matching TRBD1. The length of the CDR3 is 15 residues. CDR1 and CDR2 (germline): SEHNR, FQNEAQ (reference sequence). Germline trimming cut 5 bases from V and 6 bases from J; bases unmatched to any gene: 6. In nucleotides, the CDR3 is TGTGCCAGCAGCCCTCTAGGGACAGGGGATGAAAAACTGTTTTTT. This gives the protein CASSPLGTGDEKLFF.

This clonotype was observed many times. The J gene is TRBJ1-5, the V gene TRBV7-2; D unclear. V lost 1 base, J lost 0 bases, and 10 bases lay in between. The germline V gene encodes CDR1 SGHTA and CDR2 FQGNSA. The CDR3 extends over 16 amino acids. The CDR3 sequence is CASSLVPGISNQPQHF. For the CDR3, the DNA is TGTGCCAGCAGCTTAGTCCCAGGAATTAGCAATCAGCCCCAGCATTTT. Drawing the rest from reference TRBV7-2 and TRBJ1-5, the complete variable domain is GAGVSQSPSNKVTEKGKDVELRCDPISGHTALYWYRQSLGQGLEFLIYFQGNSAPDKSGLPSDRFSAERTGGSVSTLTIQRTQQEDSAVYLCASSLVPGISNQPQHFGDGTRLSIL.

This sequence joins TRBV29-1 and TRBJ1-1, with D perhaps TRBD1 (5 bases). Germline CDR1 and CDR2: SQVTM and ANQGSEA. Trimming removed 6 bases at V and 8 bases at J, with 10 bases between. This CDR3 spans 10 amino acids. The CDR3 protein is CSVPAGEAFF. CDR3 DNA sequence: TGCAGCGTCCCGGCAGGGGAAGCTTTCTTT.

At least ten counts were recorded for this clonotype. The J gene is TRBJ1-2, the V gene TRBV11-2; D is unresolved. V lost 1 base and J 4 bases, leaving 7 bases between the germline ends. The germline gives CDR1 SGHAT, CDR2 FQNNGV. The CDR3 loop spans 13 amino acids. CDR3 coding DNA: TGTGCCAGCAGCTTAGGGGATGGCTATGGCTACACCTTC. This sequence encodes CASSLGDGYGYTF.